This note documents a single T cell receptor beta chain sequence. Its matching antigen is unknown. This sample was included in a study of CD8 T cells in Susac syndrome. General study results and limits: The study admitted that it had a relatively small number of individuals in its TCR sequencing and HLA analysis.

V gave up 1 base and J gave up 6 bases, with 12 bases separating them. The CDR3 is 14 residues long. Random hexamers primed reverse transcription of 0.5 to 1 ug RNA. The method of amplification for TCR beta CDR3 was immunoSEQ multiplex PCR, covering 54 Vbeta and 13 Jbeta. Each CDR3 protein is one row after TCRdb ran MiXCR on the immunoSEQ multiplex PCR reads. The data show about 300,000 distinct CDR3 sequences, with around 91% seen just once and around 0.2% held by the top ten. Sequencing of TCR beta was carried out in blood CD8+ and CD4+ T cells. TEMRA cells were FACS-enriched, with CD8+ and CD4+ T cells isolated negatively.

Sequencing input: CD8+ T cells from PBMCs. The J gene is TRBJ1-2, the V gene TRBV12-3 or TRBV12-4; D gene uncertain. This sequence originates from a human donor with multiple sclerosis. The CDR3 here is CASSLGTPVDGYTF. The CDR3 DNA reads TGTGCCAGCAGTTTAGGGACTCCGGTCGATGGCTACACCTTC.